This T cell receptor beta chain stems from a study of neoadjuvant nivolumab and ipilimumab in lung cancer. Whole-study results and caveats: TCR sequencing covered a small number of samples. Resected tumors had greater TCR richness and clonality than uninvolved lung.

Worth noting for this clone: Its antigen is unknown.

Sequenced by immunoSEQ multiplex PCR; TCRdb stores in-frame clones only, minus some. The sample includes about 38,000 clones, roughly nine tenths of them seen just once. The sequence derives from an adult with non-small cell lung cancer. The sequencing here drew on peripheral blood, taken before neoadjuvant nivolumab, alone or with ipilimumab.

CDR3 loop: CASSFRGAETQYF. DNA for the CDR3: TGTGCCAGCAGCTTTAGAGGGGCGGAGACCCAGTACTTC. V is TRBV7-9 and J is TRBJ2-5; D might be TRBD1 or TRBD2, each matching 5 bases. V was pared by 3 bases and J by 5 bases, with 10 bases between. Germline V gene lookup returns CDR1 SEHNR and CDR2 FQNEAQ (reference sequence). The CDR3 extends over 13 amino acids.